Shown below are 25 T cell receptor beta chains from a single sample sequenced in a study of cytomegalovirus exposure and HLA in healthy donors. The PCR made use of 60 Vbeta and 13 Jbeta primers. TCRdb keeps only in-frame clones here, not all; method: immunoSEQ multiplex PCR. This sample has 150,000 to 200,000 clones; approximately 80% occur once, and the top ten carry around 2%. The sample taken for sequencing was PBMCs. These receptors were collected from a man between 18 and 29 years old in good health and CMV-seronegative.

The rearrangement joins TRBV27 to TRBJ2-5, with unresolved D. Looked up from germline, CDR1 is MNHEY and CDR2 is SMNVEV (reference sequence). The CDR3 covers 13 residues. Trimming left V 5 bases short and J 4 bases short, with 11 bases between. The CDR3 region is CASSPIYGETQYF. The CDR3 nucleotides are TGTGCCAGCAGTCCTATATATGGAGAGACCCAGTACTTC.

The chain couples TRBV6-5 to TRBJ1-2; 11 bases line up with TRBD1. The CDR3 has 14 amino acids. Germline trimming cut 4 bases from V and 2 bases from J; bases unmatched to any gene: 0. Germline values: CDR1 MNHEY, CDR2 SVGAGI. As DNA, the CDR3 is TGTGCCAGCAGTTGGACAGGGGGCAACTATGGCTACACCTTC. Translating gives CASSWTGGNYGYTF.

This chain's CDR3 is CAIRPPTGRDTEAFF. The CDR3 nucleotides are TGTGCCATCAGGCCCCCTACAGGTAGGGACACTGAAGCTTTCTTT. The rearrangement uses TRBV10-3 and TRBJ1-1; tentative D call: TRBD1 (5 bases). The V and J ends lost 6 bases and 3 bases respectively, with 17 bases between them. The CDR3 runs 15 residues. Germline lookup yields CDR1 ENHRY and CDR2 SYGVKD.

CDR3 coding DNA: TGCGCCAGCAGCTCTGGACGGGACAGCTACGAGCAGTACTTC. This encodes CASSSGRDSYEQYF. The chain employs TRBV5-1 and TRBJ2-7; 7 bases fit TRBD1. Germline assignment: CDR1 SGHRS and CDR2 YFSETQ. The CDR3 extends over 14 amino acids. The J segment lost 3 bases and the V segment lost 3 bases, leaving 6 bases of the junction unmatched.

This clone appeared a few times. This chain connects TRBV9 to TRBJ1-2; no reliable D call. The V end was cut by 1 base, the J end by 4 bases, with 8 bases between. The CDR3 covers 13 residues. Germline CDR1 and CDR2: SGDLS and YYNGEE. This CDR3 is CASSVQDTYGYTF. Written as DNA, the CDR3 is TGTGCCAGCAGCGTACAGGATACCTATGGCTACACCTTC. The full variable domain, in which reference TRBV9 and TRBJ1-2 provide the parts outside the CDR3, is DSGVTQTPKHLITATGQRVTLRCSPRSGDLSVYWYQQSLDQGLQFLIQYYNGEERAKGNILERFSAQQFPDLHSELNLSSLELGDSALYFCASSVQDTYGYTFGSGTRLTVV.

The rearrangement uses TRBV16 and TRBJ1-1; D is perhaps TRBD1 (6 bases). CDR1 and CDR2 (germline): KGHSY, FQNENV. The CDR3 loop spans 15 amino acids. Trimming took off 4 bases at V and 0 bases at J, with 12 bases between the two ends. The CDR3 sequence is CASSRPGHLNTEAFF. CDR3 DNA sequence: TGTGCCAGCAGCCGACCGGGACACCTGAACACTGAAGCTTTCTTT.

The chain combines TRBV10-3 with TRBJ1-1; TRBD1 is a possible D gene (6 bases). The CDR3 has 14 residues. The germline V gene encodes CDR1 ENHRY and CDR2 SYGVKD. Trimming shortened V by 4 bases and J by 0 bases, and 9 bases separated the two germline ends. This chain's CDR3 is CAISGTGMNTEAFF. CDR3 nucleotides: TGTGCCATCAGTGGTACAGGGATGAACACTGAAGCTTTCTTT.

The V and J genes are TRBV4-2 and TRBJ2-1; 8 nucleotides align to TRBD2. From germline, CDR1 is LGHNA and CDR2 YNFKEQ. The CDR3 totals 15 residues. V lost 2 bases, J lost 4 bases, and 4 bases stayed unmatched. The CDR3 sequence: CASSQTSGLYNEQFF. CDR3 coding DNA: TGTGCCAGCAGCCAAACTAGCGGCCTATACAATGAGCAGTTCTTC.

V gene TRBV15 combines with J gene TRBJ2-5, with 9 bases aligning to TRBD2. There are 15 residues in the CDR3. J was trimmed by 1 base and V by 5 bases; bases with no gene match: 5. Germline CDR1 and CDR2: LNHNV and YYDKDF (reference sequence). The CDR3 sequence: CATSSWRGGQETQYF. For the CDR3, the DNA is TGTGCCACCAGCTCCTGGCGGGGGGGCCAAGAGACCCAGTACTTC.

As DNA, the CDR3 is TGTGCCAGCAGCCTCGGGACAGGGTTAATGAACACTGAAGCTTTCTTT. The encoded protein is CASSLGTGLMNTEAFF. The chain is built from TRBV7-2 and TRBJ1-1; TRBD1 aligns across 9 bases. Germline CDR1 reads SGHTA; CDR2 reads FQGNSA. This CDR3 has 16 amino acids. V dropped 5 bases and J dropped 0; count of bases not matched to a gene: 7.

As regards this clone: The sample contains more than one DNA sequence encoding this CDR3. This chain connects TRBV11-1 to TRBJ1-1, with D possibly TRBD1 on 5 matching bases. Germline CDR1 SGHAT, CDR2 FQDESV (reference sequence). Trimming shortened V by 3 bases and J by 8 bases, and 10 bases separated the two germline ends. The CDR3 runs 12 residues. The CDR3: CASSLRTYEAFF. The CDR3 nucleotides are TGTGCCAGCAGCTTGAGGACATACGAAGCTTTCTTT.

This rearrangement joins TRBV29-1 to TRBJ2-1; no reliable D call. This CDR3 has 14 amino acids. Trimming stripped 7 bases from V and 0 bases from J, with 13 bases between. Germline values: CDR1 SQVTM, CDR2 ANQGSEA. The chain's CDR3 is CSAPSLSSYNEQFF. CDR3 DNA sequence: TGCAGCGCTCCCTCCCTGAGCTCCTACAATGAGCAGTTCTTC.

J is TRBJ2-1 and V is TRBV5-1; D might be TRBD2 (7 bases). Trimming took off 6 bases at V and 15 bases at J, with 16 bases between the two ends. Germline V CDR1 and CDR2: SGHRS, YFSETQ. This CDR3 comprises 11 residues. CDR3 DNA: TGCGCCAGCACCGGGGGGCTTAAAGGGTTCTTC. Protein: CASTGGLKGFF.

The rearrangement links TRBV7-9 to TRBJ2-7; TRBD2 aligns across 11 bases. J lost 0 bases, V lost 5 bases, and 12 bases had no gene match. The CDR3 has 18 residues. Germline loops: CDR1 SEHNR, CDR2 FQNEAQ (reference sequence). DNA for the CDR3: TGTGCCAGCAGCCCCGCGGGGGCTAGCGGGAGGAGCTCCTACGAGCAGTACTTC. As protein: CASSPAGASGRSSYEQYF.

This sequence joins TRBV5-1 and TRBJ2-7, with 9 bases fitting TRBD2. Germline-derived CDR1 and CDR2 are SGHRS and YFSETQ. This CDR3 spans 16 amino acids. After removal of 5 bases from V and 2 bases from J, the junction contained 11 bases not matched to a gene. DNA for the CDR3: TGCGCCAGCAGTTCCCCGCCTAGCGGGAACCCCTACGAGCAGTACTTC. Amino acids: CASSSPPSGNPYEQYF. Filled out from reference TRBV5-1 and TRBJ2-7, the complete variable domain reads KAGVTQTPRYLIKTRGQQVTLSCSPISGHRSVSWYQQTPGQGLQFLFEYFSETQRNKGNFPGRFSGRQFSNSRSEMNVSTLELGDSALYLCASSSPPSGNPYEQYFGPGTRLTVT.

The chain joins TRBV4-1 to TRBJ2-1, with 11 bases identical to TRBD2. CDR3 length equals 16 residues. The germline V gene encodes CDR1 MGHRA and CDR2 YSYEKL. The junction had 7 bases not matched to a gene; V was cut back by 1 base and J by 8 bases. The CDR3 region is CASSQAGLAGLDEQFF. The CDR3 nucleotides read TGCGCCAGCAGCCAAGCAGGACTAGCGGGTCTGGATGAGCAGTTCTTC.

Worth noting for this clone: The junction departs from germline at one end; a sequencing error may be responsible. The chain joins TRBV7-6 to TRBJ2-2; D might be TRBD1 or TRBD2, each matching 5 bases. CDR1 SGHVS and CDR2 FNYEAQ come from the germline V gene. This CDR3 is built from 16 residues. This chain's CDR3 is CASSLAWGSDTGELFF. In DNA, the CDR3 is TGTGCCAGCAGCCTAGCCTGGGGCTCGGACACCGGGGAGCTGTTTTTT.

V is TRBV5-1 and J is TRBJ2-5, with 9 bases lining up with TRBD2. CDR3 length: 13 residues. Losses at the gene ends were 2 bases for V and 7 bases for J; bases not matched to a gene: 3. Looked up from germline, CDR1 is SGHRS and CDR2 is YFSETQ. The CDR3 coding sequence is TGCGCCAGCAGCTTCGGGCGGGAGGGGACCCAGTACTTC. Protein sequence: CASSFGREGTQYF.

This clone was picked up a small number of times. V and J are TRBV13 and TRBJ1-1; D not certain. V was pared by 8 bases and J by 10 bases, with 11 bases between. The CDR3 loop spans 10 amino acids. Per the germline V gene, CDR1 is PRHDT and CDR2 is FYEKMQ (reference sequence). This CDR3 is CASVGVGAFF. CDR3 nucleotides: TGTGCCAGCGTGGGAGTTGGAGCTTTCTTT.

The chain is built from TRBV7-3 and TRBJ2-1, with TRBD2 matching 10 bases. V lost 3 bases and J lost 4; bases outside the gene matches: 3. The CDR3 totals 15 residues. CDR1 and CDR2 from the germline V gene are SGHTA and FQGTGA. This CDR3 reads CASSFSGGSYNEQFF. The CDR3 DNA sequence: TGTGCCAGCAGCTTTAGCGGGGGGAGTTACAATGAGCAGTTCTTC. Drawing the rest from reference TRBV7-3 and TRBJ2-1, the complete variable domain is GAGVSQTPSNKVTEKGKYVELRCDPISGHTALYWYRQSLGQGPEFLIYFQGTGAADDSGLPNDRFFAVRPEGSVSTLKIQRTERGDSAVYLCASSFSGGSYNEQFFGPGTRLTVL.

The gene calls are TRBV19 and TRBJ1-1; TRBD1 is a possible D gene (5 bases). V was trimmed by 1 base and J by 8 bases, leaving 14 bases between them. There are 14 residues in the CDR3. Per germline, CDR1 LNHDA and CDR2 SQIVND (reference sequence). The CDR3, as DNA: TGTGCCAGTAGTATAGTTGGGGCAGACGCCGAAGCTTTCTTT. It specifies CASSIVGADAEAFF.

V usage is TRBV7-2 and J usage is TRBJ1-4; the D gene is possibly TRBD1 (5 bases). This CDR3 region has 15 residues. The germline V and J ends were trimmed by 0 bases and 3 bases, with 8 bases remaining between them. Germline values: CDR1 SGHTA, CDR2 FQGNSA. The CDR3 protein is CASSLAPGANEKLFF. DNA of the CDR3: TGTGCCAGCAGCTTAGCCCCGGGGGCTAATGAAAAACTGTTTTTT.

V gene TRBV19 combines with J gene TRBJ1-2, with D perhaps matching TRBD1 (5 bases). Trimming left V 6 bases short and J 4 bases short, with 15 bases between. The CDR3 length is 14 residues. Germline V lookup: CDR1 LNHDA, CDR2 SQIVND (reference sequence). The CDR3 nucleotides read TGTGCCAGTAGGCCTCCAGGGATAACCTATGGCTACACCTTC. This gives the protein CASRPPGITYGYTF.

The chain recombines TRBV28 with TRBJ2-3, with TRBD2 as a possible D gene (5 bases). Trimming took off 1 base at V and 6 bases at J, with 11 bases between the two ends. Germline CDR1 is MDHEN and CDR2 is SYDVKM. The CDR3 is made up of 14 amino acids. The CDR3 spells CASSLLGREDTQYF. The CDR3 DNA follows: TGTGCCAGCAGTTTATTGGGTAGGGAGGATACGCAGTATTTT.

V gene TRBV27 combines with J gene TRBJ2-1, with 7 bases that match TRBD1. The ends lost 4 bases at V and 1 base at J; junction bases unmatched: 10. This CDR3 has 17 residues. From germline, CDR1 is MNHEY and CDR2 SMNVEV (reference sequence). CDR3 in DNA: TGTGCCAGCAGTTCCGGGCCGACAGGGTTGTCCTACAATGAGCAGTTCTTC. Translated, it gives CASSSGPTGLSYNEQFF.